The next 16 T cell receptor beta chains were all read from a single sample in a study of control samples from healthy donors and cancer patients. Only in-frame clones appear in the TCRdb table, and some are missing; sequencing was by immunoSEQ multiplex PCR. The sample consists of 75,000 or so clones, approximately 90% of them appearing once. Sequences were obtained from PBMCs. The receptors here all came from a man aged 60 to 69 with colorectal cancer.

The rearrangement joins TRBV6-5 to TRBJ2-1; D perhaps matches TRBD1 (6 bases). From germline, CDR1 is MNHEY and CDR2 SVGAGI. Trimming left V 3 bases short and J 1 base short, with 13 bases between. The CDR3 spans 16 residues. CDR3: CASSYLRGGSYNEQFF. CDR3 nucleotides: TGTGCCAGCAGTTATCTCAGGGGCGGTTCCTACAATGAGCAGTTCTTC.

The rearrangement uses TRBV9 and TRBJ2-5, with 12 bases identical to TRBD1. Germline CDR1 SGDLS, CDR2 YYNGEE. The CDR3 runs to 15 residues. The trim removed 4 bases at V and 5 bases at J, leaving 6 bases unmatched. The CDR3 DNA follows: TGTGCCAGCAGCCCGGGACAGGGGGCAGGGGAGACCCAGTACTTC. Protein: CASSPGQGAGETQYF. The entire variable domain, with the rest obtained from reference TRBV9 and TRBJ2-5, is as follows: DSGVTQTPKHLITATGQRVTLRCSPRSGDLSVYWYQQSLDQGLQFLIQYYNGEERAKGNILERFSAQQFPDLHSELNLSSLELGDSALYFCASSPGQGAGETQYFGPGTRLLVL.

CDR3 sequence (DNA): TGCAGCGCAAGGTTCGGATACGAGCAGTACTTC. It codes for CSARFGYEQYF. The chain has TRBV20-1 and TRBJ2-7, with D uncertain. The CDR3 sequence is 11 residues long. Per germline, CDR1 DFQATT and CDR2 SNEGSKA (reference sequence).

The CDR3, as DNA: TGTGCCAGCAGTTTACAGTTAGGCTCCTACGAGCAGTACTTC. Translation: CASSLQLGSYEQYF. The chain is built from TRBV27 and TRBJ2-7; D unclear. The CDR3 is 14 amino acids. The V gene's germline CDR1 is MNHEY and CDR2 SMNVEV (reference sequence). Trimming took off 2 bases at V and 0 bases at J, with 8 bases between the two ends.

The V gene is TRBV2, the J gene TRBJ2-3; D is undetermined. V lost 6 bases, J lost 2 bases, and 9 bases lay in between. The CDR3 covers 13 residues. Germline V gene lookup returns CDR1 SNHLY and CDR2 FYNNEI. The CDR3 sequence: CASRLRATDTQYF. The CDR3 nucleotides read TGTGCCAGCAGGCTACGGGCCACAGATACGCAGTATTTT.

The V gene is TRBV7-9, the J gene TRBJ1-1, with D perhaps matching TRBD1 (5 bases). V lost 5 bases and J 7 bases, leaving 17 bases between the germline ends. Germline V gene sequence: CDR1 SEHNR, CDR2 FQNEAQ (reference sequence). The CDR3 totals 14 residues. The CDR3 is CASSPTRDGFEAFF. CDR3 DNA sequence: TGTGCCAGCAGCCCGACCCGGGACGGCTTTGAAGCTTTCTTT.

The chain combines TRBV11-2 with TRBJ2-7; the match to TRBD2 covers 12 bases. The germline CDR1 and CDR2 sequences are SGHAT and FQNNGV. The CDR3 sequence is 16 residues long. The V gene end was trimmed by 5 bases and the J gene end by 7 bases; junction bases not matched to a gene: 12. The CDR3 sequence is CASSESLAGGQGEQYF. The CDR3 coding sequence is TGTGCCAGCAGCGAGTCGCTAGCGGGGGGGCAGGGAGAGCAGTACTTC. Combining the CDR3 with reference TRBV11-2 and TRBJ2-7 gives the whole variable domain EAGVAQSPRYKIIEKRQSVAFWCNPISGHATLYWYQQILGQGPKLLIQFQNNGVVDDSQLPKDRFSAERLKGVDSTLKIQPAKLEDSAVYLCASSESLAGGQGEQYFGPGTRLTVT.

A single count supports this clone. V is TRBV29-1 and J is TRBJ1-3; perhaps TRBD1 as D (6 bases). This CDR3 contains 15 residues. V was trimmed by 5 bases and J by 2 bases, leaving 16 bases between them. Germline V gene lookup returns CDR1 SQVTM and CDR2 ANQGSEA. The CDR3 region has the DNA TGCAGCGTTCGAACTATGGCAGGGGCTGGAAACACCATATATTTT. This gives the protein CSVRTMAGAGNTIYF.

The chain joins TRBV3-1 (or the pseudogene TRBV3-2) to TRBJ1-2; no firm D call. The germline gives CDR1 LGHDT, CDR2 YNNKEL (reference sequence). CDR3 length equals 14 residues. Trimming stripped 4 bases from V and 10 bases from J, with 19 bases between. This CDR3 is CASSPTNGGWVYTF. In DNA form, the CDR3 reads TGTGCCAGCAGCCCAACTAACGGCGGGTGGGTCTACACCTTC.

In DNA, the CDR3 is TGTGCCATCAGTGATTCGGGGGCCGTCGGGGAGACCCAGTACTTC. Protein sequence: CAISDSGAVGETQYF. The chain employs TRBV10-3 and TRBJ2-5; TRBD1 or TRBD2 may be the D gene (6 bases each). V lost 3 bases, J lost 5 bases, and 16 bases lay in between. The CDR3 extends over 15 amino acids. Germline lookup yields CDR1 ENHRY and CDR2 SYGVKD.

The rearrangement links TRBV6-2 or TRBV6-3 to TRBJ1-1; D remains ambiguous. CDR3 length: 14 residues. V was pared by 7 bases and J by 0 bases, with 12 bases between. Germline V gene sequence: CDR1 MNHEY, CDR2 SVGEGT. The CDR3 loop reads CASTPDSMNTEAFF. The CDR3 region has the DNA TGTGCCAGCACCCCGGATAGCATGAACACTGAAGCTTTCTTT.

The V and J genes are TRBV28 and TRBJ1-1; D uncertain. CDR1 and CDR2 (germline): MDHEN, SYDVKM. V was cut by 2 bases and J by 3 bases, with 4 bases left in between. This CDR3 region has 12 residues. CDR3 sequence (DNA): TGTGCCAGCAGTTTACAAGACACTGAAGCTTTCTTT. It specifies CASSLQDTEAFF.

The chain uses TRBV5-1 and TRBJ1-6; 8 nucleotides match TRBD1. The CDR3 runs to 16 residues. The V gene's germline CDR1 is SGHRS and CDR2 YFSETQ. Unmatched junction bases numbered 9, after V lost 4 bases and J lost 6 bases. The CDR3 protein is CASSPPPTGVNSPLHF. Written as DNA, the CDR3 is TGCGCCAGCAGCCCCCCCCCGACAGGGGTTAATTCACCCCTCCACTTT.

V usage is TRBV11-2 and J usage is TRBJ2-7; no definite D call. The V gene's germline CDR1 is SGHAT and CDR2 FQNNGV. V gave up 1 base and J gave up 2 bases, with 9 bases separating them. The CDR3 extends over 14 amino acids. CDR3 DNA sequence: TGTGCCAGCAGCTTAGGTCAGAAGGCCTACGAGCAGTACTTC. As protein: CASSLGQKAYEQYF. The full variable domain, its missing parts supplied by reference TRBV11-2 and TRBJ2-7, is EAGVAQSPRYKIIEKRQSVAFWCNPISGHATLYWYQQILGQGPKLLIQFQNNGVVDDSQLPKDRFSAERLKGVDSTLKIQPAKLEDSAVYLCASSLGQKAYEQYFGPGTRLTVT.

This clone has just one count. The V call is TRBV19, the J call TRBJ2-3; 8 bases are a match to TRBD1. The V and J ends lost 7 bases and 3 bases, in that order; junction bases with no gene match: 9. The CDR3 is made up of 15 amino acids. CDR1 LNHDA and CDR2 SQIVND come from the germline V gene (reference sequence). The CDR3 loop is CASTTGGYGTDTQYF. DNA of the CDR3: TGTGCCAGTACCACAGGGGGATACGGAACAGATACGCAGTATTTT.

A few counts support this clone. This chain links TRBV29-1 with TRBJ2-3; a possible D gene is TRBD2 (6 bases). Per the germline V gene, CDR1 is SQVTM and CDR2 is ANQGSEA. The germline V and J ends were trimmed by 4 bases and 0 bases, with 17 bases remaining between them. The CDR3 runs to 16 residues. The CDR3 coding sequence is TGCAGCGTTGTCCCGGCACTAGCCTCTAGCACAGATACGCAGTATTTT. It specifies CSVVPALASSTDTQYF.